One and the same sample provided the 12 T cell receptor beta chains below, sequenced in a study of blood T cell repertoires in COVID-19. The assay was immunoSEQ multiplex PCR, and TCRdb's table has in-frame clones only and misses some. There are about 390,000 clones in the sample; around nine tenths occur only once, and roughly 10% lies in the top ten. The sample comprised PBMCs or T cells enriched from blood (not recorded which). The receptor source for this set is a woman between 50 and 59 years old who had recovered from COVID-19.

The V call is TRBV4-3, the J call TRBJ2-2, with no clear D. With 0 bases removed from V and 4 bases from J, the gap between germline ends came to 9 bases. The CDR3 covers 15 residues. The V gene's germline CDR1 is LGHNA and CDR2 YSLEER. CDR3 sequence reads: CASSQDPRSTGELFF. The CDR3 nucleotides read TGCGCCAGCAGCCAAGATCCCCGTAGCACCGGGGAGCTGTTTTTT.

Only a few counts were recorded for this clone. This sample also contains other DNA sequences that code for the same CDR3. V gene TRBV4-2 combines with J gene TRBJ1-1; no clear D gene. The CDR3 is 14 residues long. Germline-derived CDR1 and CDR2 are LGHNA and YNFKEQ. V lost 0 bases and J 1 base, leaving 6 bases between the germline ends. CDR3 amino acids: CASSQDTKNTEAFF. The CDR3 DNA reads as TGTGCCAGCAGCCAAGATACAAAGAACACTGAAGCTTTCTTT.

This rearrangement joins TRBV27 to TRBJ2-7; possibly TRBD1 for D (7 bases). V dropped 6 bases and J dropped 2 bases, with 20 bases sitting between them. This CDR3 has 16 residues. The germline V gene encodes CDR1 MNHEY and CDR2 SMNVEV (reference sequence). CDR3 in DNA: TGTGCCAGCAGACTCCACCCGCGGGACAGTACCTACGAGCAGTACTTC. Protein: CASRLHPRDSTYEQYF.

Here the CDR3 reads CASSLSTGRRNQPQHF. The CDR3 DNA follows: TGTGCCAGCAGTCTATCGACAGGGCGAAGAAATCAGCCCCAGCATTTT. The chain links TRBV28 to TRBJ1-5; TRBD1 aligns across 7 bases. The CDR3 totals 16 residues. J gave up 4 bases and V 5 bases, and 11 bases lay outside the gene matches. Germline V gene lookup returns CDR1 MDHEN and CDR2 SYDVKM.

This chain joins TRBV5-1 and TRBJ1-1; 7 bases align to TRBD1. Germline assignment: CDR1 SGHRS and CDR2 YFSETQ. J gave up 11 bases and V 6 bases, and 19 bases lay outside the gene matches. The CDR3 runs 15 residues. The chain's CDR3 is CASKEHQGVGGHAFF. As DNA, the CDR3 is TGCGCCAGCAAGGAACATCAGGGGGTGGGAGGACACGCTTTCTTT.

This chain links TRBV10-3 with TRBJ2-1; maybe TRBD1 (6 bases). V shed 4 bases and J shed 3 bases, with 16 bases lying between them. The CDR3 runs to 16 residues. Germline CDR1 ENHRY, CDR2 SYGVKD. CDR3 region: CAISGGGRGSYNEQFF. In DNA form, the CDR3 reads TGTGCCATCAGTGGGGGCGGCAGGGGAAGCTACAATGAGCAGTTCTTC.

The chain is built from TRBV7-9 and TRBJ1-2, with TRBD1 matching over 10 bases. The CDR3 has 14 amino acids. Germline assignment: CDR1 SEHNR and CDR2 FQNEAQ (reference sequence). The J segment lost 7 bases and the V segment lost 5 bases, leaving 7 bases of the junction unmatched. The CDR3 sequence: CASSPDRGQGGYTF. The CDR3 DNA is TGTGCCAGCAGCCCCGACAGGGGGCAGGGTGGCTACACCTTC.

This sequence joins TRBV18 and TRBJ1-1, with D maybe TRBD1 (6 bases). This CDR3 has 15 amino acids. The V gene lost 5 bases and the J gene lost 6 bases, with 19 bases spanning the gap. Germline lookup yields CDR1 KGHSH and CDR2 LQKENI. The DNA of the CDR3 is TGTGCCAGCTCATGGGATGACAGGTTTGTCGCTGAAGCTTTCTTT. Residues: CASSWDDRFVAEAFF. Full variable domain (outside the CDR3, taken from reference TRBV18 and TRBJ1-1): NAGVMQNPRHLVRRRGQEARLRCSPMKGHSHVYWYRQLPEEGLKFMVYLQKENIIDESGMPKERFSAEFPKEGPSILRIQQVVRGDSAAYFCASSWDDRFVAEAFFGQGTRLTVV.

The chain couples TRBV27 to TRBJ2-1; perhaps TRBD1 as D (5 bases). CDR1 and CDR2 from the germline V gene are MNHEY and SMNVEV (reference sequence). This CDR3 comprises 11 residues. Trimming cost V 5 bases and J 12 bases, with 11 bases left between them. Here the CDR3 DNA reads TGTGCCAGCAGTAAGGGGAAATGGCAGTTCTTC. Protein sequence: CASSKGKWQFF.

Here the CDR3 reads CASSPPRSSGGISYNEQFF. CDR3 coding DNA: TGTGCCAGCTCACCCCCTCGATCGAGCGGGGGGATCTCCTACAATGAGCAGTTCTTC. The chain joins TRBV18 to TRBJ2-1; 9 bases match TRBD2. Germline lookup yields CDR1 KGHSH and CDR2 LQKENI. The CDR3 is made up of 19 amino acids. Trimming removed 3 bases from V and 0 bases from J; junction bases left unmatched: 12.

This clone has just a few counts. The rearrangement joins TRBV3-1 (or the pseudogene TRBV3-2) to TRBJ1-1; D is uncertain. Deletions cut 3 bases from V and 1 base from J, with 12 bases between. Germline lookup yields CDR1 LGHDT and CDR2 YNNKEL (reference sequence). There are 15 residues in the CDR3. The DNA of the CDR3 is TGTGCCAGCAGCCATGGCACGCAGGCGAACACTGAAGCTTTCTTT. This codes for CASSHGTQANTEAFF.

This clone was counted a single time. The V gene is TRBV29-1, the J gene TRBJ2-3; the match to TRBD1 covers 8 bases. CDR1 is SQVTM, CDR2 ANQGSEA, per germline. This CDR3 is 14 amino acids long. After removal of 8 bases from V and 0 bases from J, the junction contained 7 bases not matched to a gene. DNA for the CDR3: TGCAGCATATCAGGGGGCGGTAGCACAGATACGCAGTATTTT. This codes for CSISGGGSTDTQYF.